A single T cell receptor (beta chain) is shown here with its context. Its antigen is as yet unknown. The CDR3 consists of 16 residues. CDR1 and CDR2 from the germline V gene are SGHDT and YYEEEE. V lost 4 bases and J lost 1; bases outside the gene matches: 6. This record belongs to a study of Ad26.COV2.S vaccination and SARS-CoV-2 variants. Study-wide results and limits: Across vaccine and placebo recipients, the breadth of non-spike TCRs was similar. Spike-specific TCR breadth was greater in vaccine than placebo recipients.

The assay was immunoSEQ multiplex PCR, and TCRdb's table has in-frame clones only and misses some. The sample records approximately 140,000 clones, 86% being singletons. The sample consisted of peripheral blood, taken after recovery from COVID-19. The V gene is TRBV5-6, the J gene TRBJ2-2; 8 positions agree with TRBD1. The TCR comes from a human donor who had recovered from COVID-19. In nucleotides, the CDR3 is TGTGCCAGCAGCCGGGCCGGGACAGGGAACACCGGGGAGCTGTTTTTT. Amino acid sequence: CASSRAGTGNTGELFF.